The rows below give T cell receptor beta chains drawn from one sample of a study of T cell responses to AZD1222 COVID-19 vaccine. Data came from immunoSEQ multiplex PCR; TCRdb stores just in-frame clones and leaves some out. The sample records 95,000 or so clones, roughly 90% being singletons. Here the sequenced sample was peripheral blood, taken on day 0 of MenACWY control vaccination. The source of these receptors is an adult in good health. CDR3s include the opening cysteine and the closing phenylalanine or tryptophan. Fields, in order: D gene, clone size, V gene, J gene, CDR3 protein, CDR3 DNA. The D gene is left open where the match is weak. Clone size is shown for a subset of rows, as once, few, many or a class of expanded clone.

>.|.|TRBV19|TRBJ2-2
CASKLGMAPGTGELFF
TGTGCCAGTAAATTGGGAATGGCCCCGGGCACCGGGGAGCTGTTTTTT
>TRBD2|.|TRBV13|TRBJ2-3
CASTGRGDTDTQYF
TGTGCCAGCACCGGGCGGGGGGACACAGATACGCAGTATTTT
>.|.|TRBV5-1|TRBJ1-4
CASSPLSGTGNEKLFF
TGCGCCAGCAGCCCCCTCTCCGGGACCGGTAATGAAAAACTGTTTTTT
>.|.|TRBV29-1|TRBJ2-7
CSVEGQAYEQYF
TGCAGCGTTGAAGGGCAAGCCTACGAGCAGTACTTC
>.|.|TRBV29-1|TRBJ2-7
CSVAADRQYF
TGCAGCGTTGCCGCTGACAGACAGTACTTC
>.|.|TRBV5-1|TRBJ1-1
CASSLVRGMNTEAFF
TGCGCCAGCAGCTTGGTCAGGGGTATGAACACTGAAGCTTTCTTT
>.|.|TRBV24-1|TRBJ1-1
CATSREVNTEAFF
TGTGCCACTTCCCGGGAGGTCAACACTGAAGCTTTCTTT
>.|.|TRBV21-1|TRBJ1-5
CASSKYRDQPQHF
TGTGCCAGCAGCAAATACAGGGACCAGCCCCAGCATTTT
>.|.|TRBV12-3/TRBV12-4|TRBJ1-1
CASSPLGREAFF
TGTGCCAGCAGTCCACTAGGAAGAGAAGCTTTCTTT
>TRBD1|.|TRBV5-1|TRBJ1-3
CASSLSQGAVGNTIYF
TGCGCCAGCAGCTTGTCGCAGGGGGCGGTTGGAAACACCATATATTTT
>.|.|TRBV6-1|TRBJ1-1
CASSEAWGIHTEAFF
TGTGCCAGCAGTGAAGCTTGGGGAATACACACTGAAGCTTTCTTT
>.|.|TRBV21-1|TRBJ1-6
CASSTGTADSSYNSPLHF
TGTGCCAGCAGTACTGGGACAGCCGACAGCTCCTATAATTCACCCCTCCACTTT
>TRBD2|few|TRBV7-2|TRBJ2-7
CASSPTLAGGRKQYF
TGTGCCAGCAGCCCAACACTAGCGGGCGGCCGGAAGCAGTACTTC
>.|.|TRBV6-5|TRBJ1-4
CASSYSSREKLFF
TGTGCCAGCAGTTACTCGAGTCGTGAAAAACTGTTTTTT
>.|.|TRBV19|TRBJ1-1
CASSIGGPTEAFF
TGTGCCAGTAGTATTGGGGGCCCCACTGAAGCTTTCTTT
>.|.|TRBV5-1|TRBJ1-6
CASSLAEESPLHF
TGCGCCAGCAGCTTGGCCGAGGAATCACCCCTCCACTTT
>.|.|TRBV28|TRBJ2-3
CASSLGPHTDTQYF
TGTGCCAGCAGTCTCGGGCCCCACACAGATACGCAGTATTTT
>.|once|TRBV10-3|TRBJ2-5
CAISLDSQETQYF
TGTGCCATCAGTCTTGACAGCCAAGAGACCCAGTACTTC
>.|.|TRBV12-5|TRBJ1-3
CASGPNRESGNTIYF
TGTGCTAGTGGTCCCAACAGGGAATCTGGAAACACCATATATTTT
>TRBD1|.|TRBV27|TRBJ1-6
CASSIYRGSYNSPLHF
TGTGCCAGCAGTATTTACAGGGGCAGCTATAATTCACCCCTCCACTTT
>.|.|TRBV27|TRBJ2-7
CASKRTNSYEQYF
TGTGCCAGCAAACGGACCAACTCCTACGAGCAGTACTTC
>.|.|TRBV4-3|TRBJ1-1
CASSQGTGRFGVNTEAFF
TGCGCCAGCAGCCAAGGTACAGGGAGGTTCGGGGTGAACACTGAAGCTTTCTTT